A selection of T cell receptor beta chains follows, all from one sample in a study of cytomegalovirus exposure and HLA in healthy donors. Using immunoSEQ multiplex PCR, the repertoire was profiled, and TCRdb retains in-frame clones only, with some absent. The data show 100,000 to 150,000 clones, approximately 73% seen once. Sequencing was performed on PBMCs. Receptors were obtained from a man aged 55 to 69 in good health and CMV-seropositive. The conserved cysteine and the conserved F or W are not part of the CDR3 here. A D gene is named only where the DNA matches it firmly.

D	V	J	CDR3
NA	TRBV9	TRBJ1-4	ASSGGGGMVEKLF
NA	TRBV5-4	TRBJ2-7	ASSLWDIPYEQY
TRBD1	TRBV10-3	TRBJ2-7	AISAGTGSYEQY
TRBD2	TRBV4-2	TRBJ2-7	ASSRTGTSGSYEQY
TRBD1	TRBV6-6	TRBJ1-5	ASTGTVAQPQH
TRBD1	TRBV5-1	TRBJ1-2	ASSARQGTYGYT
NA	TRBV21-1	TRBJ2-5	ASSKETRGHQETQY
NA	TRBV19	TRBJ1-2	ASSIQGGGLNYGYT
TRBD1	TRBV13	TRBJ2-1	ASSDRDWGHNEQF
NA	TRBV23-1	TRBJ1-1	ASSLKGNRVSTEAF
NA	TRBV5-4	TRBJ1-1	ASSWGGVTGNTEAF
TRBD2	TRBV7-7	TRBJ2-7	AFGLAGGVEQY